This T cell receptor beta chain was profiled in a study of shared clonotypes between healthy human individuals. Libraries were prepared by immunoSEQ multiplex PCR; TCRdb keeps only in-frame clonotypes and omits some of them. This table holds more than 500,000 clones, around 96% found once. V was shortened by 0 bases and J by 2 bases, with 14 bases between the two germline ends. The CDR3 is made up of 15 amino acids. Germline V lookup: CDR1 GTSNPN, CDR2 SVGIG (reference sequence). The clonotype was recovered from a woman in her twenties or thirties in good health. Material: naive CD4+ T cells sorted from blood. Noted subset: CD45RA+ positively selected. The chain uses TRBV30 and TRBJ2-7; D perhaps matches TRBD1 (7 bases). CDR3 in DNA: TGTGCCTGGAGTGTACTGCCAGGGGGGCCCTACGAGCAGTACTTC. It codes for CAWSVLPGGPYEQYF.